These 27 T cell receptor beta chains were all obtained from the same sample, sequenced in a study of regulatory T cells in long-lasting Graves disease (dated by TCRdb to about 2021). Preparation of the library involved multiplex PCR. These reads were obtained on an Illumina HiSeq 4000. iRepertoire HTBI primers and Arm-PCR amplification of CDR3 regions were used to construct TCR beta libraries. Using fastp trimming at Q25 and MiXCR clonotype assembly, TCRdb reanalyzed the public sequencing data and kept in-frame beta chains. Under each unique CDR3 protein, matching rows form one entry showing the most common genes and DNA. The sample yields over 350,000 distinct CDR3 sequences; roughly 20% were counted once. The ten most abundant clones make up roughly 20% of the sample. According to the study, the label for this sample's time point signals: persistent/refractory GD, antithyroid drugs over 5 years with positive TRAb. RNA was extracted from PBMCs in TRIzol for both TCR sequencing and RNA sequencing.

Sequenced material: peripheral blood mononuclear cells (PBMCs), taken when the disease was refractory, from a patient treated with antithyroid drugs. The receptors stem from a female donor with Graves disease.

There are many counts of this clonotype. CDR3 sequence (DNA): TGTGCCAGCAGCTTGAATCAGGGGTTGAAGACCCAGTACTTC. This encodes CASSLNQGLKTQYF. The chain employs TRBV7-9 and TRBJ2-5; a possible D gene is TRBD1 (6 bases). Trimming took 3 bases from V and 6 from J, leaving 14 bases between them. The germline gives CDR1 SEHNR, CDR2 FQNEAQ (reference sequence). The CDR3 is made up of 14 amino acids.

V usage is TRBV10-3 and J usage is TRBJ2-5, with D unresolved. Between the trimmed V and J ends, which lost 2 bases and 2 bases, there was a span of 0 bases. The CDR3 sequence is 11 residues long. The germline V gene encodes CDR1 ENHRY and CDR2 SYGVKD. The CDR3 reads CAISEQETQYF. For the CDR3, the DNA is TGTGCCATCAGTGAGCAAGAGACCCAGTACTTC.

This clonotype was observed a handful of times. The chain has TRBV9 and TRBJ2-1, with 7 bases aligning to TRBD1. After removal of 0 bases from V and 4 bases from J, the junction contained 4 bases not matched to a gene. The CDR3 runs to 15 residues. Germline V gene lookup returns CDR1 SGDLS and CDR2 YYNGEE. DNA for the CDR3: TGTGCCAGCAGCGTAGAGGGGGCGCGATACAATGAGCAGTTCTTC. Its translation: CASSVEGARYNEQFF.

This clonotype came up many times. The CDR3 spells CASSLDLPGVGYEQYF. In DNA, the CDR3 is TGTGCCAGCAGCTTAGATCTGCCGGGAGTTGGTTACGAGCAGTACTTC. J is TRBJ2-7 and V is TRBV11-2, with a tentative D call TRBD2 (6 bases). Trimming took 0 bases from V and 4 from J, leaving 16 bases between them. Germline assignment: CDR1 SGHAT and CDR2 FQNNGV. The CDR3 runs 16 residues.

Comment on this clonotype: A much larger clone differs by one base, so this may be a read error. The CDR3 sequence: CASNGRYTEASF. In DNA form, the CDR3 reads TGTGCCAGCAACGGACGGTACACTGAAGCTTCCTTT. The rearrangement uses TRBV7-9 and TRBJ1-1; D gene ambiguous. The V gene's germline CDR1 is SEHNR and CDR2 FQNEAQ (reference sequence). The length of the CDR3 is 12 residues.

This clonotype has a handful of counts. This chain connects TRBV9 to TRBJ2-7; 9 positions match TRBD2. The CDR3 has 16 amino acids. Per germline, CDR1 SGDLS and CDR2 YYNGEE. J was trimmed by 3 bases and V by 3 bases; bases with no gene match: 10. In nucleotides, the CDR3 is TGTGCCAGCAGCGGGGGCCCCGGGACTAGCATCTACGAGCAGTACTTC. Its translation is CASSGGPGTSIYEQYF.

V and J are TRBV24-1 and TRBJ1-1; possibly TRBD1 for D (6 bases). This CDR3 comprises 18 residues. V was trimmed by 4 bases and J by 1 base, leaving 21 bases between them. The germline CDR1 and CDR2 sequences are KGHDR and SFDVKD. CDR3 in DNA: TGTGCCACCAGTGACCCGGACAGACCATCAATGGCGAACACTGAAGCTTTCTTT. Translation gives CATSDPDRPSMANTEAFF.

The chain employs TRBV6-1 and TRBJ1-5, with D uncertain. The V and J ends lost 7 bases and 6 bases respectively, with 16 bases between them. The CDR3 is 14 amino acids. From germline, CDR1 is MNHNS and CDR2 SASEGT. CDR3 sequence reads: CASKNIGVGQPQHF. In nucleotides, the CDR3 is TGTGCCAGCAAGAATATCGGGGTGGGTCAGCCCCAGCATTTT.

This chain uses TRBV5-6 with TRBJ2-7, with D perhaps assigned TRBD1 or TRBD2 (5 bases each). CDR3 length: 15 amino acids. Germline V gene sequence: CDR1 SGHDT, CDR2 YYEEEE. Trimming pared 4 bases from V and 0 bases from J, leaving 14 bases between. The CDR3 loop reads CASSDRDAASYEQYF. In DNA form, the CDR3 reads TGTGCCAGCAGCGACCGGGACGCTGCCTCCTACGAGCAGTACTTC.

This chain uses TRBV7-2 with TRBJ2-1, with D tentatively TRBD2 (6 bases). The CDR3 runs to 16 residues. V was clipped by 4 bases and J by 6 bases, with 19 bases between them. The germline V gene has CDR1 SGHTA and CDR2 FQGNSA. The CDR3 DNA is TGTGCCAGCAGCTCACACCAGGGACTGCCGGGCAATGAGCAGTTCTTC. Its translation: CASSSHQGLPGNEQFF.

At least ten counts were recorded for this clonotype. The chain uses TRBV27 and TRBJ2-2; D is tentatively TRBD1 or TRBD2 (5 bases each). The CDR3 is 15 residues long. V lost 5 bases, J lost 8 bases, and 18 bases lay in between. The germline V gene encodes CDR1 MNHEY and CDR2 SMNVEV (reference sequence). The CDR3 sequence: CASSPRDGVRGELFF. In DNA, the CDR3 is TGTGCCAGCAGTCCCCGGGACGGTGTTCGAGGGGAGCTGTTTTTT.

The CDR3 here is CSVDEGASYGYTF. Written as DNA, the CDR3 is TGCAGCGTTGACGAGGGGGCAAGCTATGGCTACACCTTC. V gene TRBV29-1 combines with J gene TRBJ1-2; 7 bases line up with TRBD1. V was clipped by 3 bases and J by 4 bases; unmatched bases: 5. CDR1 is SQVTM, CDR2 ANQGSEA, per germline. This CDR3 comprises 13 residues.

In this sample, this clonotype turned up many times. The CDR3 loop is CASSQDLFSSYEQYF. In DNA, the CDR3 is TGCGCCAGCAGCCAAGATCTCTTCAGCTCCTACGAGCAGTACTTC. This chain connects TRBV4-3 to TRBJ2-7; D gene uncertain. This CDR3 comprises 15 residues. Germline V CDR1 and CDR2: LGHNA, YSLEER. The ends were cut back, 0 bases at V and 0 bases at J, with 9 bases in the middle.

This clonotype was counted many times. The V gene is TRBV7-2, the J gene TRBJ1-2; unclear D gene. The V gene's germline CDR1 is SGHTA and CDR2 FQGNSA. The CDR3 sequence is 15 residues long. With 1 base removed from V and 0 bases from J, the gap between germline ends came to 9 bases. The CDR3 DNA sequence: TGTGCCAGCAGCTTAGAACCGTACCCTAACTATGGCTACACCTTC. Protein product: CASSLEPYPNYGYTF. Using reference TRBV7-2 and TRBJ1-2 for the parts outside the CDR3, the full variable domain is GAGVSQSPSNKVTEKGKDVELRCDPISGHTALYWYRQSLGQGLEFLIYFQGNSAPDKSGLPSDRFSAERTGGSVSTLTIQRTQQEDSAVYLCASSLEPYPNYGYTFGSGTRLTVV.

With respect to this clonotype: This could be a read error, since a much larger clone is one nucleotide away. The J gene is TRBJ2-5, the V gene TRBV3-1; D not resolved. This CDR3 region has 15 residues. Trimming stripped 0 bases from V and 2 bases from J, with 10 bases between. From germline, CDR1 is LGHDT and CDR2 YNNKEL (reference sequence). The CDR3 nucleotides read TGTGCCAGCAGCCAAGAAGGATACCCGCAAGAGACCCAGTACTTC. Translating gives CASSQEGYPQETQYF.

This clonotype was detected only a few times. Written as DNA, the CDR3 is TGCAGTGCTAGAGATTCGGCCCGAACAACCTACGAGCAGTACTTC. Translation gives CSARDSARTTYEQYF. This rearrangement joins TRBV20-1 to TRBJ2-7, with D uncertain. The V end lost 0 bases, the J end lost 2 bases, and 14 bases lay between the germline ends. Germline loops: CDR1 DFQATT, CDR2 SNEGSKA (reference sequence). CDR3 length equals 15 residues.

V usage is TRBV7-2 and J usage is TRBJ1-1; no clear D gene. This CDR3 is 14 amino acids long. The V gene lost 5 bases and the J gene lost 5 bases, with 15 bases spanning the gap. Germline V CDR1 and CDR2: SGHTA, FQGNSA. The CDR3 loop is CASSASGLGTEAFF. CDR3 DNA sequence: TGTGCCAGCAGCGCCTCTGGGTTGGGAACTGAAGCTTTCTTT.

This clonotype was seen ten or more times. The chain combines TRBV6-5 with TRBJ1-4, with D unresolved. The CDR3 covers 14 residues. V lost 0 bases, J lost 0 bases, and 2 bases lay in between. Germline CDR1 and CDR2: MNHEY and SVGAGI. CDR3 nucleotides: TGTGCCAGCAGTTACTCCACAACTAATGAAAAACTGTTTTTT. Protein: CASSYSTTNEKLFF.

Concerning this clonotype: A much larger clone sits a single nucleotide away, making a read error possible. The genes are TRBV6-5 and TRBJ1-4; D is possibly TRBD1 (6 bases). The CDR3 contains 14 residues. V was cut by 2 bases and J by 6 bases, with 10 bases left in between. Germline CDR1 and CDR2: MNHEY and SVGAGI. CDR3: CASSYNRAHEKLFF. In DNA form, the CDR3 reads TGTGCCAGCAGTTACAACAGGGCTCATGAAAAACTGTTTTTT.

This clonotype has ten or more counts. The rearrangement links TRBV6-1 to TRBJ2-5; 7 bases map to TRBD1. The CDR3 consists of 15 residues. With V trimmed by 6 bases and J by 5 bases, 12 bases remained unmatched. CDR1 and CDR2 (germline): MNHNS, SASEGT. The CDR3 nucleotides are TGTGCCAGCAGCCTTGGGGACAGCCCGCGGGAGACCCAGTACTTC. Translated, it gives CASSLGDSPRETQYF.

The sample holds many counts of this clonotype. The J gene is TRBJ1-4, the V gene TRBV6-5; D is unresolved. This CDR3 region has 12 residues. Between the trimmed V and J ends, which lost 0 bases and 7 bases, there was a span of 3 bases. The germline V gene has CDR1 MNHEY and CDR2 SVGAGI. As DNA, the CDR3 is TGTGCCAGCAGTTACTCGACTGAAAAACTGTTTTTT. It is translated as CASSYSTEKLFF.

The rearrangement uses TRBV20-1 and TRBJ2-3; unclear D gene. Germline CDR1 and CDR2: DFQATT and SNEGSKA (reference sequence). This CDR3 spans 14 amino acids. CDR3 sequence reads: CSAIKGSSTDTQYF. The CDR3 DNA reads TGCAGCGCCATCAAAGGGTCCAGCACAGATACGCAGTATTTT.

At least ten counts were recorded for this clonotype. DNA for the CDR3: TGTGCCAGCAGTGGACACAGGGGTATCGGCAATCAGCCCCAGCATTTT. This gives the protein CASSGHRGIGNQPQHF. The chain uses TRBV2 and TRBJ1-5, with 7 bases matching TRBD1. V gave up 4 bases and J gave up 2 bases; unmatched junction bases: 8. Germline V lookup: CDR1 SNHLY, CDR2 FYNNEI. The CDR3 sequence is 16 residues long. Together with reference TRBV2 and TRBJ1-5, the CDR3 gives the full variable domain: EPEVTQTPSHQVTQMGQEVILRCVPISNHLYFYWYRQILGQKVEFLVSFYNNEISEKSEIFDDQFSVERPDGSNFTLKIRSTKLEDSAMYFCASSGHRGIGNQPQHFGDGTRLSIL.

This clonotype was observed many times. The chain recombines TRBV27 with TRBJ2-7, with 7 bases that match TRBD1. The CDR3 runs 19 residues. From germline, CDR1 is MNHEY and CDR2 SMNVEV (reference sequence). V shed 0 bases and J 1 base; nucleotides not matched to a gene: 15. The DNA for the CDR3 is TGTGCCAGCAGTTTATCTTCTAGGGGGCCCGCCTCCCTTTCCTACGAGCAGTACTTC. The encoded protein is CASSLSSRGPASLSYEQYF.

J is TRBJ2-7 and V is TRBV5-5; D is unclear. Deletions cut 4 bases from V and 2 bases from J, with 10 bases between. This CDR3 is built from 13 residues. Germline-derived CDR1 and CDR2 are SGHKS and YYEKEE (reference sequence). CDR3 sequence reads: CASSVDVAYEQYF. The CDR3 DNA reads TGTGCCAGCAGCGTGGACGTAGCCTACGAGCAGTACTTC.

About this clonotype: A much more abundant neighbour one base away suggests this may be a read error. The chain employs TRBV19 and TRBJ2-3; 9 nucleotides match TRBD1. The CDR3 totals 14 residues. Germline V lookup: CDR1 LNHDA, CDR2 SQIVND (reference sequence). Trimming took 8 bases from V and 4 from J; bases not matched to a gene: 7. CDR3 bases: TGTGCCAGTGAAACGGGACAGGGAGCAGATACGCAGTATTTT. Protein: CASETGQGADTQYF.

V gene TRBV12-3 or TRBV12-4 combines with J gene TRBJ2-2; 7 nucleotides agree with TRBD2. CDR3 size: 14 residues. V dropped 6 bases and J dropped 5; count of bases not matched to a gene: 6. The CDR3 DNA sequence: TGTGCCAGCAGCCCGGGGGGAGGGACCGGGGAGCTGTTTTTT. Protein product: CASSPGGGTGELFF.